Listed below are T cell receptor beta chains from one sample, sequenced in a study of CD8 T cells in ankylosing spondylitis. TCRdb used MiXCR to reprocess the 5' RACE reads, holding one entry per CDR3 protein. The sample has about 150,000 distinct CDR3 sequences; under 45% are singletons. Sequenced material: synovial fluid, either unsorted or a sorted T cell fraction (not recorded which). These TCRs come from a male donor with ankylosing spondylitis. CDR3s include the opening cysteine and the closing phenylalanine or tryptophan. A D gene is named only where the DNA matches it firmly. Rows may omit the clone size; those that give it use once, few, many or a size class.

D	size	V	J	DNA	CDR3
-	-	TRBV29-1	TRBJ2-1	TGCAGCGGGGGGGTGGAGGCCGGTGAGCAGTTCTTC	CSGGVEAGEQFF
-	-	TRBV18	TRBJ2-7	TGTGCCAGCTCACTCCAACAAGCCTCCGAGCAGTACTTC	CASSLQQASEQYF
-	-	TRBV27	TRBJ2-7	TGTGCCAGCAGTTCTACCAACTCCTACGAGCAGTACTTC	CASSSTNSYEQYF
TRBD1	many	TRBV6-1	TRBJ2-1	TGTGCCAGCAGAAGACAGGGGACCTACAATGAGCAGTTCTTC	CASRRQGTYNEQFF
TRBD1	few	TRBV6-1	TRBJ2-7	TGTGCCAGCAGTGAGGGACAGGGGTTCGACGAGCAGTACTTC	CASSEGQGFDEQYF
-	-	TRBV29-1	TRBJ2-1	TGCAGCGTGGCCCGGGGTGGGAATGAGCAGTTCTTC	CSVARGGNEQFF
-	-	TRBV15	TRBJ2-6	TGTGCCACCAGCAGAAGGATCTCTGGGGCCAACGTCCTGACTTTC	CATSRRISGANVLTF
-	-	TRBV5-1	TRBJ2-3	TGCGCCAGCAGCTGGCCGGCGGGTGGAGATACGCAGTATTTT	CASSWPAGGDTQYF
-	-	TRBV28	TRBJ2-1	TGTGCCAGCAGTTATGGAGGGGACAATGAGCAGTTCTTC	CASSYGGDNEQFF
-	medium-sized	TRBV2	TRBJ2-1	TGTGCCAGCATCCCCCTGGAGGGGGGGGTTGGGAATGAGCAGTTCTTC	CASIPLEGGVGNEQFF
-	few	TRBV12-3/TRBV12-4	TRBJ1-1	TGTGCCAGCAGACGGGGGGAGGCGGATGAAGCTTTCTTT	CASRRGEADEAFF
-	few	TRBV6-6	TRBJ2-7	TGTGCCAGCAAGGACAGAACCAGCTACGAGCAGTACTTC	CASKDRTSYEQYF
-	few	TRBV6-1	TRBJ2-1	TGTGCCAGCAGAAGCACCCCACACTCCAACAATGAGCAGTTCTTC	CASRSTPHSNNEQFF
-	-	TRBV28	TRBJ2-2	TGTGCCAGCAGTTTCGGGCCTGCCCCCTGGGACGCGAACACCGGGGAGCTGTTTTTT	CASSFGPAPWDANTGELFF
TRBD1	-	TRBV10-3	TRBJ2-7	TGTGCCATCAGAGAACCGGGACAGGGGTTCGAGCAGTACTTC	CAIREPGQGFEQYF
-	-	TRBV10-3	TRBJ1-4	TGTGCCATCAGCGCCCGTTTCAGGGGAAGGAATGGTGAAAAACTGTTTTTT	CAISARFRGRNGEKLFF
TRBD1	-	TRBV3-1	TRBJ1-5	TGTGCCAGCAGCCGGGGGACAGGTGGCAATCAGCCCCAGCATTTT	CASSRGTGGNQPQHF
TRBD1	-	TRBV27	TRBJ2-5	TGTGCCAGCAGTACCCTAGCCGGGACAGTGGGGACCCAGTACTTC	CASSTLAGTVGTQYF
-	-	TRBV3-1	TRBJ2-3	TGTGCCAGCAGCCAAGATCCGGCAGATACGCAGTATTTT	CASSQDPADTQYF